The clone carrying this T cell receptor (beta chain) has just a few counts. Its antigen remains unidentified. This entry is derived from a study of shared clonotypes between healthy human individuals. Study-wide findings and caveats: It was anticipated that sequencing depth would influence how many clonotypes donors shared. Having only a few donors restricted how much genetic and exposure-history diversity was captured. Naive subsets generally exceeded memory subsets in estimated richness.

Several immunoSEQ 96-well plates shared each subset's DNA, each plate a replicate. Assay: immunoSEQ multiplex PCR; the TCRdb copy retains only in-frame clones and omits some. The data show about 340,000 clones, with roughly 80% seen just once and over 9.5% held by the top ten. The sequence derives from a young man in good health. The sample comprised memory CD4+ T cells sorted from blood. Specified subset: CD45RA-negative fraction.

The CDR3, as DNA: TGTGCCAGCCTTAGGGGGGACGCAGATACGCAGTATTTT. Its protein is CASLRGDADTQYF. The V and J genes are TRBV5-5 and TRBJ2-3; D is possibly TRBD1 or TRBD2 (6 bases each). Trimming stripped 7 bases from V and 4 bases from J, with 13 bases between. CDR1 is SGHKS and CDR2 is YYEKEE in the germline V gene (reference sequence). The CDR3 is 13 amino acids.